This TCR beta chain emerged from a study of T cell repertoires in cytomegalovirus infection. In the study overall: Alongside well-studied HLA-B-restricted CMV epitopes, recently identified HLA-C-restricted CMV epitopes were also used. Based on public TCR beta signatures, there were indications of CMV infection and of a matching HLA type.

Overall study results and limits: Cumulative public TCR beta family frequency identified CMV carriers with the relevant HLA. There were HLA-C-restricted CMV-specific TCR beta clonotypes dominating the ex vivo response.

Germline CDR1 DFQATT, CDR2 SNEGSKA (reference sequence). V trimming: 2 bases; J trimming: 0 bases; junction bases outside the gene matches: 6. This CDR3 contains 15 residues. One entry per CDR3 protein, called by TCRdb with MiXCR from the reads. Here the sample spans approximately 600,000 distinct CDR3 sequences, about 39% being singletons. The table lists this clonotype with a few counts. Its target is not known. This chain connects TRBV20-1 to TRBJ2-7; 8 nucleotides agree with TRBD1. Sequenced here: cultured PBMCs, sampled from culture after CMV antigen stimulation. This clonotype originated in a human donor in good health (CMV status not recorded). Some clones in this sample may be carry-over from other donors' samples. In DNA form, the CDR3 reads TGCAGTGCTAGAAGCTGGACAGGGTCCTCCTACGAGCAGTACTTC. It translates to CSARSWTGSSYEQYF.